The clone carrying this T cell receptor (beta chain) was recorded a few times. What it recognizes is unknown. Blood was collected once per donor into heparin, averaging around 120 mL. This entry is derived from a study of beta chain features in type 1 diabetes. Across the whole study: Cell yields, age and gender were similar between patients and healthy donors.

Whole-study results and caveats: Compared with healthy donors, patients appeared to share more similar naive, central memory and regulatory TCRB repertoires. PCR might favor shorter templates, but any such skew would affect patients and controls equally. A moderate, significant TCRB CDR3 shortening appeared in type 1 diabetes across four CD4+ subsets.

The study reverse transcribed the entire isolated RNA, so it sequenced expressed TCRB transcripts. Libraries were prepared by immunoSEQ multiplex PCR; TCRdb keeps only in-frame clonotypes and omits some of them. This table has around 250,000 clones, about 13% appearing once. This sequence originates from a young man with type 1 diabetes. The specimen sequenced was naive CD4+ T cells from blood.

The chain's CDR3 is CASSLEPTHEQYF. CDR3 bases: TGCGCCAGCAGCTTGGAGCCCACCCACGAGCAGTACTTC. The chain uses TRBV5-1 and TRBJ2-7, with D hard to call. The V gene's germline CDR1 is SGHRS and CDR2 YFSETQ. V gave up 0 bases and J gave up 5 bases, with 9 bases separating them. CDR3 length: 13 amino acids.